This T cell receptor (beta chain) appears in the sequencing data of a study of CD8+ T cells in alopecia areata. About the study: Treated patients took oral tofacitinib at 5 to 10 mg twice daily.

Sequencing used cDNA as its template, made by extracting RNA and reverse transcribing it. Measured with immunoSEQ multiplex PCR; TCRdb has only the in-frame clones, and not every one. Of around 50,000 clones in the sample, 90% to 97% were seen once. This clonotype was sampled from a human donor with alopecia areata. The sequenced sample was CD8+ T cells sorted from blood, obtained at week 0.

CDR3 loop: CASSQELGSADTQYF. CDR3 nucleotides: TGCGCCAGCAGCCAAGAGTTGGGTAGTGCAGATACGCAGTATTTT. This rearrangement joins TRBV4-3 to TRBJ2-3, with no clear D. The CDR3 loop spans 15 amino acids. Germline CDR1 is LGHNA and CDR2 is YSLEER. With 0 bases removed from V and 4 bases from J, the gap between germline ends came to 11 bases.